The following is a T cell receptor (beta chain) sequence with its context. Looked up from germline, CDR1 is SGDLS and CDR2 is YYNGEE. The CDR3 loop spans 17 amino acids. V lost 0 bases to trimming and J lost 0 bases, with 12 bases between them. The sample is drawn from a study of blood T cell repertoires in COVID-19. Study in general: Samples taken during acute and convalescent COVID-19 were collected in the United States, Italy and Spain.

Ages ranged from about 18 to 89 years, with residence in approximately 25 US areas. Under the authors' procedure: Scientists estimated how many nucleated cells there were by amplifying reference gene primers. TCRdb keeps only in-frame clones here, not all; method: immunoSEQ multiplex PCR. The DNA gave D and trimming, while V, J and clone size come from that table. The data contain about 180,000 clones, just over 85% of them singletons. The V call is TRBV9, the J call TRBJ2-2, with a weak D call TRBD2 (5 bases). The clonotype originates from a young woman who had recovered from COVID-19. The sequenced material came from PBMCs or T cells enriched from blood (not recorded which). CDR3 bases: TGTGCCAGCAGCGTAGAGGGAAGCGGATCGAACACCGGGGAGCTGTTTTTT. Translating gives CASSVEGSGSNTGELFF. Supplemented by reference TRBV9 and TRBJ2-2, the full variable domain reads DSGVTQTPKHLITATGQRVTLRCSPRSGDLSVYWYQQSLDQGLQFLIQYYNGEERAKGNILERFSAQQFPDLHSELNLSSLELGDSALYFCASSVEGSGSNTGELFFGEGSRLTVL.